The clone carrying this T cell receptor (beta chain) was recorded a few times. Its antigen is as yet unknown. The data stem from a study of human T cells and chemical hapten exposure. On the study more broadly: An approximately 2 cm by approximately 2 cm inner upper arm patch received 2% DPC for sensitization. Regarding the study as a whole: Donor immune responses may differ from healthy people's, since all donors had alopecia. Sensitizing with DPC caused no change in TCRs above 1 in 1000 frequency. Expanded TCRs created a significantly greater count of big CDR3 similarity clusters than controls did.

TCRdb independently ran MiXCR on the RACE reads; one entry per CDR3 protein. The sample records about 140,000 distinct CDR3 sequences, about 11% being singletons. The sample's time point: patch test 2, 6 weeks after DPC sensitization. Treatment indicated: therapeutic diphenylcyclopropenone sensitization with weekly scalp DPC. V was shortened by 5 bases and J by 4 bases, with 14 bases between the two germline ends. CDR1 and CDR2 from the germline V gene are SNHLY and FYNNEI. The CDR3 covers 14 residues. The TCR sequence derives from a woman in her forties or fifties with alopecia areata. Some clones in this sample may be carry-over from other donors' samples. The rearrangement uses TRBV2 and TRBJ2-5; D is possibly TRBD1 (6 bases). The sequencing here drew on whole blood, taken in connection with sensitization to the hapten diphenylcyclopropenone (DPC). CDR3 in DNA: TGTGCCAGCAGTCCTACCAGGACAGTAGAGACCCAGTACTTC. Its translation is CASSPTRTVETQYF.